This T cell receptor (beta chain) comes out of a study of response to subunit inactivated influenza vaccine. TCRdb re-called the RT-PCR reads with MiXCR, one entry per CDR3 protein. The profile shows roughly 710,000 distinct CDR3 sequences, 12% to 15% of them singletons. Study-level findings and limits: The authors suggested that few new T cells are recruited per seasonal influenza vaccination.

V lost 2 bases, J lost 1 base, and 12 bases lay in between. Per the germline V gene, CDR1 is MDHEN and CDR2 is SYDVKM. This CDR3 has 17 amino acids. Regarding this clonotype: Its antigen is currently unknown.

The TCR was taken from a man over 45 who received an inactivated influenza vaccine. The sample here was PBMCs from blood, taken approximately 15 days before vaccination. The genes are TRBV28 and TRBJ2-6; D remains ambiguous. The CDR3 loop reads CASSLPTRRSGANVLTF. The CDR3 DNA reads TGTGCCAGCAGTTTACCCACAAGACGGTCTGGGGCCAACGTCCTGACTTTC.